One and the same sample provided the 26 T cell receptor beta chains below, sequenced in a study of tumor-infiltrating lymphocytes in oesophageal squamous cell carcinoma. Via MiXCR, TCRdb re-called the PCR reads, giving one row per CDR3 protein. In the table there are about 15,000 distinct CDR3 sequences, 53% of which are singletons. Sequencing was done on a sample of esophageal tumor tissue. The receptors were gathered from a male donor with esophageal squamous cell carcinoma.

The genes are TRBV11-3 and TRBJ2-5; 9 positions agree with TRBD1. CDR1 and CDR2 from the germline V gene are SGHNT and YENEEA. CDR3 size: 14 residues. J gave up 5 bases and V 5 bases, and 6 bases lay outside the gene matches. The CDR3 reads CASSAGTGWETQYF. CDR3 DNA: TGTGCCAGCAGCGCCGGGACAGGGTGGGAGACCCAGTACTTC.

The chain recombines TRBV11-2 with TRBJ2-5, with D possibly being TRBD1 or TRBD2 (6 bases each). The J call could be wrong; TRBJ2-7 is a better fit for the DNA end. Germline CDR1 and CDR2: SGHAT and FQNNGV. The CDR3 has 15 amino acids. The CDR3, as DNA: TGTGCCAGCAGCGGCGGGGACAATAATGTCTACGAGCAGTACTTC. Its translation: CASSGGDNNVYEQYF.

This clonotype came up a few times. V is TRBV28 and J is TRBJ2-3; 7 positions agree with TRBD1. The CDR3 covers 15 residues. The germline V gene encodes CDR1 MDHEN and CDR2 SYDVKM. J lost 0 bases, V lost 3 bases, and 3 bases had no gene match. The chain's CDR3 is CASSFGTASTDTQYF. The CDR3 DNA reads TGTGCCAGCAGTTTTGGGACAGCAAGCACAGATACGCAGTATTTT.

The V and J genes are TRBV12-3 or TRBV12-4 and TRBJ2-3; D remains unclear. The ends were cut back, 2 bases at V and 4 bases at J, with 13 bases in the middle. CDR3 length: 15 amino acids. CDR3 loop: CASSLPLRTPDTQYF. The CDR3 nucleotides read TGTGCCAGCAGTTTACCCCTCCGGACCCCAGATACGCAGTATTTT.

This clonotype was recorded only once. The chain joins TRBV7-3 to TRBJ2-2, with 8 bases matching TRBD1. Germline values: CDR1 SGHTA, CDR2 FQGTGA. This CDR3 is 16 amino acids long. V lost 5 bases to trimming and J lost 4 bases; unmatched junction nucleotides: 9. CDR3 sequence: CASSVRGLMGTGELFF. Written as DNA, the CDR3 is TGTGCCAGCAGCGTCAGGGGGCTGATGGGCACCGGGGAGCTGTTTTTT.

This clonotype was found many times. Since a much larger clone is just one base distant, this may be a read error. The V call is TRBV11-3, the J call TRBJ2-1, with 14 bases fitting TRBD2. With the DNA end fitting TRBJ2-7 better, the J assignment may be wrong. The CDR3 runs to 18 residues. Germline CDR1 and CDR2: SGHNT and YENEEA. The CDR3 reads CASSSFGLAGGGDNEQYF. The CDR3 nucleotides are TGTGCCAGCAGCTCCTTTGGACTAGCGGGAGGAGGAGACAATGAGCAGTACTTC.

This clonotype was seen just once. The chain uses TRBV7-2 and TRBJ2-3, with 14 bases identical to TRBD2. V shed 3 bases and J 6 bases; nucleotides not matched to a gene: 5. The CDR3 loop spans 16 amino acids. Germline lookup yields CDR1 SGHTA and CDR2 FQGNSA. CDR3 amino acids: CASSLTSGGAADTQYF. The CDR3 DNA reads as TGTGCCAGCAGCTTGACTAGCGGGGGGGCGGCGGATACGCAGTATTTT.

This clonotype has only a few counts. This chain uses TRBV11-2 with TRBJ2-1, with 10 bases that match TRBD1. Looked up from germline, CDR1 is SGHAT and CDR2 is FQNNGV. This CDR3 contains 15 residues. V was pared by 5 bases and J by 3 bases, with 4 bases of the junction left unmatched. The CDR3 DNA follows: TGTGCCAGCAGCCGACAGGGGGCGAACTACAATGAGCAGTTCTTC. Translating gives CASSRQGANYNEQFF. Filled out from reference TRBV11-2 and TRBJ2-1, the complete variable domain reads EAGVAQSPRYKIIEKRQSVAFWCNPISGHATLYWYQQILGQGPKLLIQFQNNGVVDDSQLPKDRFSAERLKGVDSTLKIQPAKLEDSAVYLCASSRQGANYNEQFFGPGTRLTVL.

This rearrangement joins TRBV7-9 to TRBJ2-5; perhaps TRBD2 as D (5 bases). The end of the DNA is better explained by TRBJ2-7, so the J call may be wrong. CDR1 is SEHNR, CDR2 FQNEAQ, per germline (reference sequence). CDR3 length: 12 residues. CDR3 protein: CASSSGIYEQYF. CDR3 nucleotides: TGTGCCAGCAGCTCCGGGATTTACGAGCAGTACTTC.

To note about this clonotype: A much larger clone sits a single nucleotide away, making a read error possible. The V and J genes are TRBV7-3 and TRBJ2-3; no clear D gene. V lost 4 bases and J lost 9, with 11 bases in between. Germline V gives CDR1 SGHTA, CDR2 FQGTGA. CDR3 length: 12 residues. CDR3 residues: CASSSTLGTQYF. CDR3 bases: TGTGCCAGCAGCTCTACGTTAGGGACGCAGTATTTT.

This CDR3 reads CASSQEVEAEPYYEQYF. CDR3 nucleotide sequence: TGCGCCAGCAGCCAAGAGGTTGAGGCGGAACCTTACTACGAGCAGTACTTC. This chain uses TRBV4-1 with TRBJ2-7; D is unclear. The CDR3 totals 17 residues. The germline CDR1 and CDR2 sequences are MGHRA and YSYEKL. V gave up 0 bases and J gave up 3 bases, with 18 bases separating them.

This clonotype was found many times. The rearrangement uses TRBV2 and TRBJ2-3; TRBD1 is a possible D gene (6 bases). There are 17 residues in the CDR3. CDR1 and CDR2 (germline): SNHLY, FYNNEI. V lost 6 bases, J lost 1 base, and 20 bases lay in between. CDR3 nucleotides: TGTGCCAGCAGGTCGTCTGGGGGCGGGCCAGGCACAGATACGCAGTATTTT. Translated: CASRSSGGGPGTDTQYF.

This clonotype was counted a few times. The conserved phenylalanine or tryptophan normally closing the CDR3 is absent here, so this likely arose from a read error. No DNA is shown, since the ends of the CDR3 on it are uncertain; the CDR3 is the one TCRdb lists. The chain employs TRBV7-9 and TRBJ1-1. Germline V lookup: CDR1 SEHNR, CDR2 FQNEAQ (reference sequence). The CDR3 sequence runs 20 residues, both termini included. The CDR3 protein is CASSLSRTSGPAPTSSTSGQ.

This chain joins TRBV7-2 and TRBJ2-3; no definite D call. The end of the DNA fits TRBJ1-5 better, so the J call may be wrong. The CDR3 extends over 16 amino acids. Germline V gene data show CDR1 as SGHTA and CDR2 as FQGNSA. The DNA of the CDR3 is TGTGCCAGCAGCTTAGCAACAGCATATAGCAATCAGCCCCAGCATTTT. Encoded protein: CASSLATAYSNQPQHF.

The chain links TRBV2 to TRBJ2-3; TRBD2 is a possible D gene (5 bases). The DNA end lines up better with TRBJ2-7; the J call may be wrong. The CDR3 sequence is 14 residues long. Germline CDR1 reads SNHLY; CDR2 reads FYNNEI. As DNA, the CDR3 is TGTGCCAGCAGATCGTCGGGAAACTCCTACGAGCAGTACTTC. Translated: CASRSSGNSYEQYF.

The J gene is TRBJ2-6, the V gene TRBV7-2; TRBD2 aligns across 8 bases. The CDR3 is 17 amino acids. Germline V gene sequence: CDR1 SGHTA, CDR2 FQGNSA. With V trimmed by 5 bases and J by 1 base, 7 bases remained unmatched. CDR3 sequence (DNA): TGTGCCAGCAGCCCCGGGACTAGAGCATCTGGGGCCAACGTCCTGACTTTC. Residues: CASSPGTRASGANVLTF.

A word on this clonotype: A clone one base away is much larger, so this may be a read error. CDR3 nucleotide sequence: TGTGCCAGTAGTATAGTAGCGTCCGGACAGGGGGCCAATAATTCACCCCTCTACTTC. Translation gives CASSIVASGQGANNSPLYF. The chain combines TRBV19 with TRBJ2-5; 11 bases align to TRBD1. The V gene's germline CDR1 is LNHDA and CDR2 SQIVND (reference sequence). The CDR3 is 19 residues long. V trimming: 1 base; J trimming: 14 bases; junction bases outside the gene matches: 24.

The chain recombines TRBV7-6 with TRBJ2-1; possibly TRBD1 or TRBD2 for D (5 bases each). The CDR3 has 12 residues. The germline V gene encodes CDR1 SGHVS and CDR2 FNYEAQ. V was cut by 6 bases and J by 8 bases, with 11 bases left in between. CDR3 coding DNA: TGTGCCAGCAGGCCGGGGCCACATGAGCAGTTCTTC. It encodes CASRPGPHEQFF.

This clonotype was seen only a few times. The chain links TRBV7-3 to TRBJ2-1; 9 bases line up with TRBD2. This CDR3 contains 16 residues. Germline V gene data show CDR1 as SGHTA and CDR2 as FQGTGA. V lost 5 bases and J lost 9; bases outside the gene matches: 14. The CDR3 loop is CASSLPPTSGGVEQFF. The CDR3 DNA sequence: TGTGCCAGCAGCCTACCACCGACTAGCGGCGGGGTTGAGCAGTTCTTC.

This clonotype was counted only a few times. The chain employs TRBV7-2 and TRBJ2-3; D tentatively fits TRBD1 or TRBD2 (5 bases each). The V and J ends lost 1 base and 3 bases respectively, with 11 bases between them. Germline V gene data show CDR1 as SGHTA and CDR2 as FQGNSA. The length of the CDR3 is 15 residues. The DNA for the CDR3 is TGTGCCAGCAGCTTAGACGGGACCGTGACAGATACGCAGTATTTT. The encoded protein is CASSLDGTVTDTQYF.

The gene calls are TRBV7-9 and TRBJ2-3; TRBD1 might be the D (5 bases). V lost 0 bases and J lost 1, with 5 bases in between. CDR1 and CDR2 from the germline V gene are SEHNR and FQNEAQ (reference sequence). This CDR3 region has 14 residues. The CDR3 protein is CASSLAQGTDTQYF. The CDR3 nucleotides read TGTGCCAGCAGCTTAGCACAGGGCACAGATACGCAGTATTTT.

In its sample, this clonotype was seen once. The rearrangement links TRBV7-3 to TRBJ2-5, with unresolved D. The J call may be wrong; the DNA end is better matched by TRBJ2-1. The germline V gene has CDR1 SGHTA and CDR2 FQGTGA. The CDR3 is made up of 11 amino acids. DNA for the CDR3: TGTGCCAGCACCATTGCCGATGAGCAGTTCTTC. This encodes CASTIADEQFF.

Regarding this clonotype: The germline gene is not matched at one end of the junction; a read error may be the cause. This rearrangement joins TRBV7-6 to TRBJ2-5; no clear D gene. The CDR3 has 15 amino acids. The germline gives CDR1 SGHVS, CDR2 FNYEAQ. CDR3 DNA: TGTGCTAGCAGCTTAGAAGAGGCTACCAACAATGAGCAGTACTTC. Encoded protein: CASSLEEATNNEQYF. Together with reference TRBV7-6 and TRBJ2-5, the CDR3 gives the full variable domain: GAGVSQSPRYKVTKRGQDVALRCDPISGHVSLYWYRQALGQGPEFLTYFNYEAQQDKSGLPNDRFSAERPEGSISTLTIQRTEQRDSAMYRCASSLEEATNNEQYFGPGTRLLVL.

This clonotype is labeled medium-sized. The rearrangement joins TRBV10-3 to TRBJ2-2; no definite D call. CDR3 size: 15 residues. The V gene lost 4 bases and the J gene lost 4 bases, with 13 bases spanning the gap. Germline V gene data show CDR1 as ENHRY and CDR2 as SYGVKD. The CDR3 bases are TGTGCCATCAGTGGGCAACCCGGACCCACCGGGGAGCTGTTTTTT. This sequence encodes CAISGQPGPTGELFF.

This clonotype was counted at least ten times. The chain is built from TRBV24-1 and TRBJ2-1; 14 bases match TRBD2. TRBJ2-7 explains the end of the DNA better; the J call may be wrong. The CDR3 runs 20 residues. Germline CDR1 is KGHDR and CDR2 is SFDVKD. As DNA, the CDR3 is TGTGCCACCAGTGGTATGACTAGCGGGAGGGCCGCGAGCTCCTACAATGAGCAGTACTTC. Its translation: CATSGMTSGRAASSYNEQYF.

CDR3 loop: CASSLRGSGEQFF. The CDR3 DNA sequence: TGTGCCAGCAGTTTAAGGGGATCGGGCGAGCAGTTCTTC. This sequence joins TRBV12-3 or TRBV12-4 and TRBJ2-1; a possible D gene is TRBD1 (5 bases). CDR3 size: 13 residues. Trimming took 2 bases from V and 10 from J, leaving 12 bases between them.